This T cell receptor beta chain appears in the sequencing data of a study of glioma-infiltrating T cells. Notes on the study in general: Non-neoplastic patients had below-expected tissue-blood divergence, while all gliomas exceeded expectation. CDR3 overlap between tissue and blood was very small.

As to this clonotype: The antigen is not known.

The CDR3 runs 14 residues. V shed 6 bases and J shed 8 bases, with 14 bases lying between them. The V gene's germline CDR1 is MNHEY and CDR2 SVGEGT. The iRepertoire nested amplicon-rescue multiplex PCR amplified TCR alpha and beta CDR3s from RNA. For one-step reverse transcription and amplification, 100-400 ng of tissue mRNA or PBMC total RNA was used. TCRdb fed the multiplex PCR reads into MiXCR, producing one record per CDR3 protein. This table has some 150,000 distinct CDR3 sequences, roughly two fifths appearing once. This chain connects TRBV6-2 or TRBV6-3 to TRBJ1-6; D ambiguous. The receptor was derived from a human donor with low-grade glioma or glioblastoma, undergoing nonglioma brain surgery, or in good health (not recorded which). The specimen sequenced was glioma tissue, nonneoplastic brain tissue, or PBMCs (not recorded which). The CDR3 sequence: CASSTLGGYSPLHF. Here the CDR3 DNA reads TGTGCCAGCAGCACCTTGGGAGGTTATTCACCCCTCCACTTT.